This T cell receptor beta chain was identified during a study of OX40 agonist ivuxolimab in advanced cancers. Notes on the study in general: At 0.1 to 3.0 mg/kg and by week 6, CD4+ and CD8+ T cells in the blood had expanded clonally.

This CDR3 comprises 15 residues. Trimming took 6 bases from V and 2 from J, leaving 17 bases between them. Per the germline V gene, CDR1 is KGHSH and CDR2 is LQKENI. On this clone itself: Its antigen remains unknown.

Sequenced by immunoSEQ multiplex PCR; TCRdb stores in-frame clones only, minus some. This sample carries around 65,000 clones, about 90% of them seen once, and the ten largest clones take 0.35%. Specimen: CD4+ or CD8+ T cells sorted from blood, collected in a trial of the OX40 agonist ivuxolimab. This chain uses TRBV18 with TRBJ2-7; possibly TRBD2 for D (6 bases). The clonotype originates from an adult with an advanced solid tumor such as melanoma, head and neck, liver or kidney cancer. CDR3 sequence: CASSLTGGNTYEQYF. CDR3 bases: TGTGCCAGCTCCCTTACAGGCGGGAACACCTACGAGCAGTACTTC.